This TCR beta chain came from a study of PD-1 blockade in classical Hodgkin lymphoma. About the research overall: Patients were dosed intravenously with nivolumab at 3 mg/kg every 2 weeks.

In regard to this clone: Its antigen is as yet unknown.

Time point denoted: cycle 4 day 1 (C4D1), after 6 weeks of nivolumab. In every patient, relapse followed autologous stem cell transplantation, while exposure to brentuximab vedotin differed. CDR3 length: 14 residues. CDR1 and CDR2 from the germline V gene are MNHEY and SMNVEV (reference sequence). With 6 bases removed from V and 5 bases from J, the gap between germline ends came to 16 bases. Sequencing was performed with immunoSEQ multiplex PCR; in TCRdb, only in-frame clones are kept and a portion is missing. The table has about 51,000 clones, 80% seen once. Findings of the study overall: Patients who began taking nivolumab under 1 year after ASCT were left out. By C4D1 there was a significant rise in CD4+ TCR diversity but not in CD8+ TCR diversity. The study reported lower baseline TCR diversity in newly diagnosed patients than in healthy donors.

The sample in question was peripheral blood mononuclear cells (PBMCs), obtained before the fourth cycle of nivolumab. The rearrangement joins TRBV27 to TRBJ2-5; D is tentatively TRBD1 or TRBD2 (5 bases each). This TCR was recovered from a human donor with classical Hodgkin lymphoma. The CDR3 DNA follows: TGTGCCAGCAGACAAACCGGGACCATCGAGACCCAGTACTTC. This encodes CASRQTGTIETQYF.